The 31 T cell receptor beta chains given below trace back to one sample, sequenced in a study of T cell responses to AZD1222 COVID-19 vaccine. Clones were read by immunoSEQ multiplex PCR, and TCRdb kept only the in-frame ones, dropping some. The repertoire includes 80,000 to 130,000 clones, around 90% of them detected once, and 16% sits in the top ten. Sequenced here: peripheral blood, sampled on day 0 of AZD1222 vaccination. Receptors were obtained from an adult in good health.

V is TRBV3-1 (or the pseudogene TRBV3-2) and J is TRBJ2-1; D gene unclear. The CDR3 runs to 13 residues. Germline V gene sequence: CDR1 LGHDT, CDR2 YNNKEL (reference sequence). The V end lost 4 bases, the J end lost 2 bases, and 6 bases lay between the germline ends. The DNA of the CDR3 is TGTGCCAGCAGCCCCCTCCCCTACAATGAGCAGTTCTTC. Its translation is CASSPLPYNEQFF.

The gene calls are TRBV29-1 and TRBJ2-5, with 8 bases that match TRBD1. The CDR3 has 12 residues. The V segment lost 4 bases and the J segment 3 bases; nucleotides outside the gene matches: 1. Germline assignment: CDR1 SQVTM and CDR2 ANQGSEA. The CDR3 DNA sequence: TGCAGCGTTGGACAGGGGAAAGAGACCCAGTACTTC. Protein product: CSVGQGKETQYF.

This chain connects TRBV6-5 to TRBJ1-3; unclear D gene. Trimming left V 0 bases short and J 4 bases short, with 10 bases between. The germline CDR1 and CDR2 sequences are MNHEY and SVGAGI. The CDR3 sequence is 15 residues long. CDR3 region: CASSYSPGSGNTIYF. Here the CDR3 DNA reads TGTGCCAGCAGTTACTCCCCGGGTTCCGGAAACACCATATATTTT.

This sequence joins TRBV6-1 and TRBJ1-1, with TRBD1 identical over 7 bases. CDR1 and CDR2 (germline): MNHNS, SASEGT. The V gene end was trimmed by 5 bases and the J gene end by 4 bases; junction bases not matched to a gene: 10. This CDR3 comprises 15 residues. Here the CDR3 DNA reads TGTGCCAGCAGTTGGACAGGAGCGATGGGCACTGAAGCTTTCTTT. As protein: CASSWTGAMGTEAFF.

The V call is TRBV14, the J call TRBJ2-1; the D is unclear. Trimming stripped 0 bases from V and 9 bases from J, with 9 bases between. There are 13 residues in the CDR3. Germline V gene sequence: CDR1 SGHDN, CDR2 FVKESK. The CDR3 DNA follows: TGTGCCAGCAGCCAAGATCTATGGAGTGAGCAGTTCTTC. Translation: CASSQDLWSEQFF.

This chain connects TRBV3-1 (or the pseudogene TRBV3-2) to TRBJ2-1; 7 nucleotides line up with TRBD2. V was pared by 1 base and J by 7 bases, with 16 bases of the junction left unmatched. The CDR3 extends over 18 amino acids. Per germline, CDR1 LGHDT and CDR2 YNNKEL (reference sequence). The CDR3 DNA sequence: TGTGCCAGCAGCCAAGGGGGAGTGGGAGGGCCGTCTCAAAATGAGCAGTTCTTC. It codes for CASSQGGVGGPSQNEQFF.

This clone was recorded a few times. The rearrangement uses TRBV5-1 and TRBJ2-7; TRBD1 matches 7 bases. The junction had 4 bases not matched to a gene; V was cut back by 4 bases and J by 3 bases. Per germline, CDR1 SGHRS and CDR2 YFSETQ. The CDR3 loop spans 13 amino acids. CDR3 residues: CASSGDRSYEQYF. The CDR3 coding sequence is TGCGCCAGCAGCGGGGACAGAAGCTACGAGCAGTACTTC.

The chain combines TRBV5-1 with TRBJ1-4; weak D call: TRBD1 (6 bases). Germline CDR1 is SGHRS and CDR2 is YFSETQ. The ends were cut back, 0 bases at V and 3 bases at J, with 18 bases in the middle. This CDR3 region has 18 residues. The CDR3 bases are TGCGCCAGCAGCTTGGAGTCGGGGGGCACGCTATCTAATGAAAAACTGTTTTTT. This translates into CASSLESGGTLSNEKLFF.

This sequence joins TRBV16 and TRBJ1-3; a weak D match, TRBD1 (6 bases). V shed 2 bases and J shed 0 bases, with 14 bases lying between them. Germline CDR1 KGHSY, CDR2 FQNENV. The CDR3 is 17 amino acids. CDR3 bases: TGTGCCAGCAGCCAAAGGGGCGACAGGCGCTCTGGAAACACCATATATTTT. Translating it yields CASSQRGDRRSGNTIYF.

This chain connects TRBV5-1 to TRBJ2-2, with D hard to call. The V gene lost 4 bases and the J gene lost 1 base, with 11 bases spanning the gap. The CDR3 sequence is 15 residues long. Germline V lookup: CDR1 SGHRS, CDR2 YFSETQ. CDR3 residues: CASSRRAENTGELFF. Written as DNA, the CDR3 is TGCGCCAGCAGCCGTCGGGCAGAGAACACCGGGGAGCTGTTTTTT.

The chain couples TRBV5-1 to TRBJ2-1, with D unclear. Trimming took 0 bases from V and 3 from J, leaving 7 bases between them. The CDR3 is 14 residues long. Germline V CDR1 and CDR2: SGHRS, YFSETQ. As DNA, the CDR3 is TGCGCCAGCAGCTTGGGTCAGGTCTACAATGAGCAGTTCTTC. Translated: CASSLGQVYNEQFF.

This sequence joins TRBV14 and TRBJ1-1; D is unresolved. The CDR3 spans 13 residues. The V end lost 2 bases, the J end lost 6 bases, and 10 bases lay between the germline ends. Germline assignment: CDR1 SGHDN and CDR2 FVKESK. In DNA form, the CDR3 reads TGTGCCAGCAGCCAACGCTTCGGCGCTGAAGCTTTCTTT. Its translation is CASSQRFGAEAFF. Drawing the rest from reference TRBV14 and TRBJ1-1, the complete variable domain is EAGVTQFPSHSVIEKGQTVTLRCDPISGHDNLYWYRRVMGKEIKFLLHFVKESKQDESGMPNNRFLAERTGGTYSTLKVQPAELEDSGVYFCASSQRFGAEAFFGQGTRLTVV.

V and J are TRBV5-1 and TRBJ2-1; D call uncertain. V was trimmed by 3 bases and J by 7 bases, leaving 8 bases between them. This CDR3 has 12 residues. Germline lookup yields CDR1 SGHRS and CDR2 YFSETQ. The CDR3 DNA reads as TGCGCCAGCAGCTCTCAGGTTAATGAGCAGTTCTTC. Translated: CASSSQVNEQFF.

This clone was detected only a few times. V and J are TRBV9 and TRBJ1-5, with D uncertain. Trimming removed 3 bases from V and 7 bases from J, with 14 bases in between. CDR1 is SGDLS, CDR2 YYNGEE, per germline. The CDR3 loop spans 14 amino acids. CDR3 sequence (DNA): TGTGCCAGCAGCGCCAGCGGGGTGGGGCAGCCCCAGCATTTT. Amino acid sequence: CASSASGVGQPQHF.

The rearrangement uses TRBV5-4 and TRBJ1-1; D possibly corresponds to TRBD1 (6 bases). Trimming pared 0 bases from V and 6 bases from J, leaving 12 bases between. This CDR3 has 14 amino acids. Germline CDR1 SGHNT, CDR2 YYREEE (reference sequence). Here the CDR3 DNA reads TGTGCCAGCAGCTTGGGCAGGGGTTCCGCTGAAGCTTTCTTT. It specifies CASSLGRGSAEAFF.

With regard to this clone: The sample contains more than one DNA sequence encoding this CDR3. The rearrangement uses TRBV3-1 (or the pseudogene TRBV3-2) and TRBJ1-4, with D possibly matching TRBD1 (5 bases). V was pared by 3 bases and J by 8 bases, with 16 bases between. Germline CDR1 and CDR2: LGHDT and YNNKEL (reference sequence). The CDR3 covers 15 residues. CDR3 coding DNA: TGTGCCAGCAGCCAGGTAGTCGGACACGGGGAAAAACTGTTTTTT. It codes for CASSQVVGHGEKLFF.

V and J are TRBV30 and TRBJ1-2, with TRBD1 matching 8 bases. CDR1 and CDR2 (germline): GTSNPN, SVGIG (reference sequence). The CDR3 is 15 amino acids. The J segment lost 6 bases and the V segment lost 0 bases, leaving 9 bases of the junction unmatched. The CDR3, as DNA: TGTGCCTGGAGTGTAGGGACAGGCCCCACGGATGGCTACACCTTC. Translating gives CAWSVGTGPTDGYTF.

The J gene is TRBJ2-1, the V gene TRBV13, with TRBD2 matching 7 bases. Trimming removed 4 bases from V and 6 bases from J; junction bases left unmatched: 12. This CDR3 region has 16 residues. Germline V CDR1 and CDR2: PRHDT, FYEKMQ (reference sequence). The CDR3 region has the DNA TGTGCCAGCAGCTCACCGACTAGCTCCGCAGGCAATGAGCAGTTCTTC. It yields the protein CASSSPTSSAGNEQFF.

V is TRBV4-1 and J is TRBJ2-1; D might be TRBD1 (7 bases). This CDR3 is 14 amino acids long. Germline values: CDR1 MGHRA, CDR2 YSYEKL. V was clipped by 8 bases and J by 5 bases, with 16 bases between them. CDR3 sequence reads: CASGGTEGNNEQFF. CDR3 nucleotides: TGCGCCAGCGGGGGGACAGAAGGAAACAATGAGCAGTTCTTC.

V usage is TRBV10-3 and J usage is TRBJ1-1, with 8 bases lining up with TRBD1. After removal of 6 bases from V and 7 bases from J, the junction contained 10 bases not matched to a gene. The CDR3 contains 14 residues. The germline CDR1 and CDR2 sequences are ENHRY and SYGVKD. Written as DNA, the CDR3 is TGTGCCATCAGACAGACAGGGGATTATAATGAAGCTTTCTTT. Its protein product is CAIRQTGDYNEAFF.

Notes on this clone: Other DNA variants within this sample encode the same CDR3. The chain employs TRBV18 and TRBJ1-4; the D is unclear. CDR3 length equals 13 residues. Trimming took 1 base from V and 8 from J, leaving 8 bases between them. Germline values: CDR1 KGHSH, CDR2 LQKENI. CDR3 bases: TGTGCCAGCTCACCACGGGATGGAGAAAAACTGTTTTTT. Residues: CASSPRDGEKLFF.

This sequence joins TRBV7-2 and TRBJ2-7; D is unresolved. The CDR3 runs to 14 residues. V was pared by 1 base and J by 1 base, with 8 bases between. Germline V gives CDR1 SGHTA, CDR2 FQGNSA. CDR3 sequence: CASSLEFSSYEQYF. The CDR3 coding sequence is TGTGCCAGCAGCTTAGAGTTCAGTTCCTACGAGCAGTACTTC.

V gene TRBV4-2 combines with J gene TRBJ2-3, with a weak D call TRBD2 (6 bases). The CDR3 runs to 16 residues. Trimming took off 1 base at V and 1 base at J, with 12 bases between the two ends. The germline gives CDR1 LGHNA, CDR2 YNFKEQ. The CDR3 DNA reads TGTGCCAGCAGCCAAGTTGCCGGCGGGGGCACAGATACGCAGTATTTT. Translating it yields CASSQVAGGGTDTQYF.

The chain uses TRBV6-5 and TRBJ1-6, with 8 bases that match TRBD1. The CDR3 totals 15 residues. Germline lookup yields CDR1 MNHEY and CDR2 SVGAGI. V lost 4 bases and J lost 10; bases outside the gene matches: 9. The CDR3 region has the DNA TGTGCCAGCAGTTCGCCCGGGACAGGAAACTCACCCCTCCACTTT. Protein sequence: CASSSPGTGNSPLHF.

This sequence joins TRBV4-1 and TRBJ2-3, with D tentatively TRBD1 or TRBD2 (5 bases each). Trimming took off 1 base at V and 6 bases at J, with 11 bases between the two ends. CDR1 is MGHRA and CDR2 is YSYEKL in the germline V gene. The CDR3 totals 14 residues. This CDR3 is CASSQGGSLDTQYF. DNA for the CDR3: TGCGCCAGCAGCCAAGGGGGGAGTTTGGATACGCAGTATTTT.

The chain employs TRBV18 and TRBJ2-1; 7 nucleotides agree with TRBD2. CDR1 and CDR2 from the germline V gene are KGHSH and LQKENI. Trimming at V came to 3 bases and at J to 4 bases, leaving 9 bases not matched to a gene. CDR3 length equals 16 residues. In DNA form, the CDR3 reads TGTGCCAGCTCACCGCCTGGGACTAACCTTTACAATGAGCAGTTCTTC. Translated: CASSPPGTNLYNEQFF.

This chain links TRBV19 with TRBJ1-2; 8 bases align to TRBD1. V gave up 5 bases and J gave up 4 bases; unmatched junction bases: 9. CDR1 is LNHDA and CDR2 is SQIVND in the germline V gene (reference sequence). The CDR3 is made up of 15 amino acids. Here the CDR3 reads CASSRTWTGSYGYTF. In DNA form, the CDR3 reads TGTGCCAGTAGTCGCACGTGGACAGGGAGCTATGGCTACACCTTC.

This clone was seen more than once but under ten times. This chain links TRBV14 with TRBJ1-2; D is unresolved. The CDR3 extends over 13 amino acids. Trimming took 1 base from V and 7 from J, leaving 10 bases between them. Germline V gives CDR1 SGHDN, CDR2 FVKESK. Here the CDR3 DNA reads TGTGCCAGCAGCCAAGTACGGCTCGGTGGCTACACCTTC. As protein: CASSQVRLGGYTF. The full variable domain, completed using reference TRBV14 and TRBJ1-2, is EAGVTQFPSHSVIEKGQTVTLRCDPISGHDNLYWYRRVMGKEIKFLLHFVKESKQDESGMPNNRFLAERTGGTYSTLKVQPAELEDSGVYFCASSQVRLGGYTFGSGTRLTVV.

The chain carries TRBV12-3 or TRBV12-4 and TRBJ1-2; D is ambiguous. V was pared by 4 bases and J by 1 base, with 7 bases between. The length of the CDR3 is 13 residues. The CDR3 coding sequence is TGTGCCAGCAGTTCACATGGTAACTATGGCTACACCTTC. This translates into CASSSHGNYGYTF.

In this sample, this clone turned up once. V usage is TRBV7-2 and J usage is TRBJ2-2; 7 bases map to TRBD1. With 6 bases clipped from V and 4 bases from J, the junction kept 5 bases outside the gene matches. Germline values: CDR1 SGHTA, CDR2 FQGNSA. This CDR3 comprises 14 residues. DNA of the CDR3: TGTGCCAGCAGAACTGACAGGGCCACCGGGGAGCTGTTTTTT. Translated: CASRTDRATGELFF.

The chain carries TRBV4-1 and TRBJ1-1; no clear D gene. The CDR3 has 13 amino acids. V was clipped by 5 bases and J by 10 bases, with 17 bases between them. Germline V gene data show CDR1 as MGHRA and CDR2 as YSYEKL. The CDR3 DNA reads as TGCGCCAGCAGCGCCTTGGGGAGGTCGATAGCTTTCTTT. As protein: CASSALGRSIAFF.